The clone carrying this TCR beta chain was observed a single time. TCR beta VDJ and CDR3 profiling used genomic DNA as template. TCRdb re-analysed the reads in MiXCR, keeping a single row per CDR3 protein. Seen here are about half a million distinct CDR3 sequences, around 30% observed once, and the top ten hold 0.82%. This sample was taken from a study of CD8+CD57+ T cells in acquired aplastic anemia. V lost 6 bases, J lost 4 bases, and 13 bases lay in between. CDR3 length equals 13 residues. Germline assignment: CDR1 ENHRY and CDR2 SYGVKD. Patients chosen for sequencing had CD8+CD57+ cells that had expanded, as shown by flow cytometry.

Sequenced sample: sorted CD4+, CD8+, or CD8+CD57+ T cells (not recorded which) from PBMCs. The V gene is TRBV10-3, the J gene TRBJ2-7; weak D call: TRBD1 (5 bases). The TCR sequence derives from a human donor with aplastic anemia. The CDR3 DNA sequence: TGTGCCATCAGCACGACACAGGATTACGAGCAGTACTTC. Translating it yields CAISTTQDYEQYF.